Sequencing of this TCR beta chain was carried out in a study of post-analysis software for immune sequencing data. Study outcomes and limitations: Included in a set of a few TRBV segments more frequent in patients than controls were TRBV5-6, TRBV5-1 and TRBV20-1.

This clonotype was picked up a small number of times. Its target is unknown. The CDR3 sequence is 18 residues long. Unique molecular identifiers had been added to the TCR beta cDNA libraries. MiXCR was run by TCRdb on the PCR reads, yielding one entry per CDR3 protein. The data show some 500,000 distinct CDR3 sequences, less than 45% seen once. Sequencing was carried out using blood. The clonotype originates from a girl under 18 with multiple sclerosis. This chain connects TRBV12-3 or TRBV12-4 to TRBJ2-1; 11 bases match TRBD1. The DNA end favors TRBJ2-7, so the J call may be wrong. As DNA, the CDR3 is TGTGCCAGCAGTTTGGGACAGGGGGAGGAAGAGTACTACAATGAGCAGTACTTC. It codes for CASSLGQGEEEYYNEQYF.